Detailed here is one T cell receptor (beta chain). Germline CDR1 reads SGHNT; CDR2 reads YENEEA. The CDR3 runs to 16 residues. Trimming pared 3 bases from V and 6 bases from J, leaving 19 bases between. Authors' data handling: The authors estimated nucleated cell counts from reference gene primer amplification. Only in-frame clones appear in the TCRdb table, and some are missing; sequencing was by immunoSEQ multiplex PCR. V and J calls and clone size follow that table, whereas D and trimming were derived from the DNA. The sample gives approximately 250,000 clones, 65% to 90% of which show up once; around 2.4% is in the top ten. The sample comes from a study of blood T cell repertoires in COVID-19. Background on the study: Samples of COVID-19 (acute and convalescent) were obtained from the United States, Italy and Spain. Sources were T cells, B-cell-depleted T cells, or PBMCs; the material itself was cDNA or gDNA.

Material for sequencing was peripheral blood. This sequence joins TRBV11-3 and TRBJ2-3, with a possible D match to TRBD1 (6 bases). The source of this sequence is a middle-aged man who had recovered from COVID-19. CDR3 coding DNA: TGTGCCAGCAGCTTGATGGGGGAACAGGGAAGTGATACGCAGTATTTT. Protein product: CASSLMGEQGSDTQYF.